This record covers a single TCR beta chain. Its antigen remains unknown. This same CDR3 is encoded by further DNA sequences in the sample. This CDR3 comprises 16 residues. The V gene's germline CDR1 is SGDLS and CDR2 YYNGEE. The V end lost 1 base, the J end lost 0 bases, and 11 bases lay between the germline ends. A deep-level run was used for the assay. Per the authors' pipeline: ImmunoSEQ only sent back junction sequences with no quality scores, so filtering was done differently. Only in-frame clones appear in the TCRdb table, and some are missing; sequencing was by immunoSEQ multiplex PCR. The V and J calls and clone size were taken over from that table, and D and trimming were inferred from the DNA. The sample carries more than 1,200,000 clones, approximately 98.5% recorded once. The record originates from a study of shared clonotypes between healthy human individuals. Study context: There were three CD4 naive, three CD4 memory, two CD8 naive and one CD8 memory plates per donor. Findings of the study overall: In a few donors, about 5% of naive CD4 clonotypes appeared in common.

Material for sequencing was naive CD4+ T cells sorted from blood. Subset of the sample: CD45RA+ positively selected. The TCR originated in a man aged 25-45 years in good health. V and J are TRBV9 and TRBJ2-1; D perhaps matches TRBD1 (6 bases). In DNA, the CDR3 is TGTGCCAGCAGCGTATTGGGACAAAGCTCCTACAATGAGCAGTTCTTC. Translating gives CASSVLGQSSYNEQFF.